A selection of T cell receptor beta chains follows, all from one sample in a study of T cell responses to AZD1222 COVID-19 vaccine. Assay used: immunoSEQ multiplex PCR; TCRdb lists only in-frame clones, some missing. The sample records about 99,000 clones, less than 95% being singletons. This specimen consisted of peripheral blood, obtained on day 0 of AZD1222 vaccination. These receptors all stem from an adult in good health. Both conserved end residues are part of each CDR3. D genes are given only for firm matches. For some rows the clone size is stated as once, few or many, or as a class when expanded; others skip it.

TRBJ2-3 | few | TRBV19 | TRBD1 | TGTGCCAGTATCGACAGGGGGCGAGATACGCAGTATTTT | CASIDRGRDTQYF
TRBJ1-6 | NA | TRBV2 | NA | TGTGCCAGCAAACTTCTAGCAGGGTTAGCGCCCCTCCACTTT | CASKLLAGLAPLHF
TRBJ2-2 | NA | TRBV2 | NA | TGTGCCAGCTCTGACCAGCGGGTCACCGGGGAGCTGTTTTTT | CASSDQRVTGELFF
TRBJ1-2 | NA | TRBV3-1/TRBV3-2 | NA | TGTGCCAGCAGCCAAGGGGTGGCGCGGTATGGCTACACCTTC | CASSQGVARYGYTF
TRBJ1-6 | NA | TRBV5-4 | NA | TGTGCCAGCAGCCTGGACAGCCATAATTCACCCCTCCACTTT | CASSLDSHNSPLHF
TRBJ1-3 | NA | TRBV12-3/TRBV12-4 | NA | TGTGCCAGCAGTTTCAGGTCTGGAAACACCATATATTTT | CASSFRSGNTIYF
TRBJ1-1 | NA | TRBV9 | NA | TGTGCCAGCAGCGAGAGCCCCTCGAAGAACACTGAAGCTTTCTTT | CASSESPSKNTEAFF
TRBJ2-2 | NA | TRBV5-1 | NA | TGCGCCAGCAGCTGGGTGCTAGAGCCGGGCACCGGGGAGCTGTTTTTT | CASSWVLEPGTGELFF
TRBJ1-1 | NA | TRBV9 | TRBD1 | TGTGCCAGCAGCCCCCGACAGGGCCAAACGAGCCTGGCTTTCTTT | CASSPRQGQTSLAFF
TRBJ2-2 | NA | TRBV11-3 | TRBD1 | TGTGCCAGCAGCTCGGACAGGGTTGGCACCGGGGAGCTGTTTTTT | CASSSDRVGTGELFF
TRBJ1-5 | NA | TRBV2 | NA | TGTGCCAGCAGTGAAGCGCTCATCATGGGGGCAGGGGAAAAAATTTTT | CASSEALIMGAGEKIF
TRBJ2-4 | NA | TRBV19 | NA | TGTGCCAGTAGTCCCCGGGAGGGGGCCTACATTCAGTACTTC | CASSPREGAYIQYF
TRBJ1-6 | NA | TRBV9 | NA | TGTGCCAGGACAGGTGGGTCCCTTTATTACTATAATTCACCCCTCCACTTT | CARTGGSLYYYNSPLHF
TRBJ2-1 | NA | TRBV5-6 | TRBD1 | TGTGCCAGCAGCCTCCAGGGACAGGGGACCTACAATGAGCAGTTCTTC | CASSLQGQGTYNEQFF
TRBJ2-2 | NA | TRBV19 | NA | TGTGCCAGTAGGTCAGGGTCGAACACCGGGGAGCTGTTTTTT | CASRSGSNTGELFF
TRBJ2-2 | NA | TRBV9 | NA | TGTGCCAGCAGCGTAGTCGGTCAGGGGGGCACCGGGGAGCTGTTTTTT | CASSVVGQGGTGELFF
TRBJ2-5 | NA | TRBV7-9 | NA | TGTGCCAGCAGCGGGAGGGGGTTGGAGACCCAGTACTTC | CASSGRGLETQYF
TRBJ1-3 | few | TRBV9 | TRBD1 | TGTGCCAGCACGCGACAGGGGGCGCCGGGAAACACCATATATTTT | CASTRQGAPGNTIYF
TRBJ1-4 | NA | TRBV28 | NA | TGTGCCAGCAGGGGTGGGGGAAGAGGGGAAAAACTGTTTTTT | CASRGGGRGEKLFF
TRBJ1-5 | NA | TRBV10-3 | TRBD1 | TGTGCCATCAGTGAAGGACAGGGATTGCTTCAGCCCCAGCATTTT | CAISEGQGLLQPQHF
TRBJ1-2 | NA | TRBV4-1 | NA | TGCGCCAGCAGCCAAGAGAAAGGGATCTATGGCTACACCTTC | CASSQEKGIYGYTF
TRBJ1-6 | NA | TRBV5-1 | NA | TGCGCCAGCAGCTTGGAACGTCCGGGTTCACCCCTCCACTTT | CASSLERPGSPLHF
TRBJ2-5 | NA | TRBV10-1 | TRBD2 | TGCGCCAGCAAAACTAGCGGGGGGAAAGAGACCCAGTACTTC | CASKTSGGKETQYF
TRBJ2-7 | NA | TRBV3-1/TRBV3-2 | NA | TGTGCCAGCAGCCAAGGGTCACTAGTCTCCTACGAGCAGTACTTC | CASSQGSLVSYEQYF
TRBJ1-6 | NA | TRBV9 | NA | TGTGCCAGCAGCGTAGACGTAACGGATATTCCCCACTTT | CASSVDVTDIPHF
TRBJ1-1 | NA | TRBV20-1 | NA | TGCAGTGTAGCGGGGCCCACTGAAGCTTTCTTT | CSVAGPTEAFF
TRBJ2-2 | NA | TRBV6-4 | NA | TGTGCCAGCTCAACTACCCCCACCGGGGAGCTGTTTTTT | CASSTTPTGELFF
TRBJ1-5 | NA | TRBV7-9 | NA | TGTGCCAGCAGCTCGACCGAAGATCAGCCCCAGCATTTT | CASSSTEDQPQHF
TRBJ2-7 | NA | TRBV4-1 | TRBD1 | TGCGCCAGCAGCCCAGGGACAGCAGTTTACGAGCAGTACTTC | CASSPGTAVYEQYF
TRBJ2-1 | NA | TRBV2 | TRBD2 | TGTGCCAGCAGCAGGGTTGCGGGGGGGAACAATGAGCAGTTCTTC | CASSRVAGGNNEQFF
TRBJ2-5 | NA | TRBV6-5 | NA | TGTGCCAGCGCCGCAACCGGGTCGGGGCAAGAGACCCAGTACTTC | CASAATGSGQETQYF
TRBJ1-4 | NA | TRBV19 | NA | TGTGCCAGTAGTATTAACCAGGAAGGAAAACTGTTTTTT | CASSINQEGKLFF
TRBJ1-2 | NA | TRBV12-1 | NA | TGTGCCAGCAGCTTTGCTTATGTCGTCTACACCTTC | CASSFAYVVYTF
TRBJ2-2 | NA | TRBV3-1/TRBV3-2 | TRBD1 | TGTGCCAGCAGCGAGACAGGGTGGGAGCTGTTTTTT | CASSETGWELFF
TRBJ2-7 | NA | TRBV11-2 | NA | TGTGCCAGCACCCCACAGGGATCTGGAGAGCAGTACTTC | CASTPQGSGEQYF
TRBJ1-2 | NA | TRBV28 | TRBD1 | TGTGCCAGCAGTTTAACAGGGGGCCGGTATGGCTACACCTTC | CASSLTGGRYGYTF
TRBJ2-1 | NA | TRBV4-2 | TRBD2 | TGTGCCAGCAGCCGGACCCCCGGGACTAGCGGGGGGGCTCCCAATGAGCAGTTCTTC | CASSRTPGTSGGAPNEQFF
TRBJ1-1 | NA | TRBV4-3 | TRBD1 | TGCGCCAGCAGCCAACGACAGGGTCAGAACACTGAAGCTTTCTTT | CASSQRQGQNTEAFF
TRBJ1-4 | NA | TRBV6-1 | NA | TGTGCCAGCAGTGATTTAGGGGGAACTAATGAAAAACTGTTTTTT | CASSDLGGTNEKLFF
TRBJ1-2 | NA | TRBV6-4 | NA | TGTGCCAGCAGCCCCGGGGGGGGTGCGAACTATGGCTACACCTTC | CASSPGGGANYGYTF
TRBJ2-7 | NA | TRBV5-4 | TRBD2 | TGTGCCAGCAGCTTACTTCGACTAGCGGGGGACCACTACGAGCAGTACTTC | CASSLLRLAGDHYEQYF
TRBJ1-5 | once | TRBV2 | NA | TGTGCCAGCAGTGGAGACAGAGGGGGTCAGCCCCAGCATTTT | CASSGDRGGQPQHF